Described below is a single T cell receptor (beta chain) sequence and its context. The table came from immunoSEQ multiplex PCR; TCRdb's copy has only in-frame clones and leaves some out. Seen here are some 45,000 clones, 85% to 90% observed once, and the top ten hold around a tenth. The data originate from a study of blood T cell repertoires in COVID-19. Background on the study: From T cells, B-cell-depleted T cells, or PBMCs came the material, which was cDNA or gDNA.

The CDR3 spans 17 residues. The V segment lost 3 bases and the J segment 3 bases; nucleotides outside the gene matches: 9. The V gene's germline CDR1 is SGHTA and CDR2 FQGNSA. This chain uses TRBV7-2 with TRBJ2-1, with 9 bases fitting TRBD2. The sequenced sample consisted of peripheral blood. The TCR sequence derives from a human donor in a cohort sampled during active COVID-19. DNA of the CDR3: TGTGCCAGCAGCTTGGATGGAGCGGGGGGCCACTACAATGAGCAGTTCTTC. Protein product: CASSLDGAGGHYNEQFF.